Below, one T cell receptor (beta chain) is given with its context. This specimen belongs to a study of blood T cell repertoires in COVID-19. Trimming stripped 2 bases from V and 1 base from J, with 14 bases between. There are 16 residues in the CDR3. The germline gives CDR1 MDHEN, CDR2 SYDVKM. Source study methods: Reference gene primers were amplified, and this amplification served to estimate nucleated cell counts. Clones were sequenced by immunoSEQ multiplex PCR, and TCRdb holds only the in-frame ones, with some missing. That table furnishes V, J and clone size, whereas the DNA furnished D and trimming. The sample includes 160,000 or so clones, 80% to 85% seen only once; the top ten take roughly 8%.

This TCR derives from a woman between 50 and 59 years old who had recovered from COVID-19. The chain recombines TRBV28 with TRBJ2-5; D unresolved. Specimen: PBMCs or T cells enriched from blood (not recorded which). The DNA of the CDR3 is TGTGCCAGCAGTTTACGGCGTACAGCCGGCCAAGAGACCCAGTACTTC. Protein: CASSLRRTAGQETQYF.